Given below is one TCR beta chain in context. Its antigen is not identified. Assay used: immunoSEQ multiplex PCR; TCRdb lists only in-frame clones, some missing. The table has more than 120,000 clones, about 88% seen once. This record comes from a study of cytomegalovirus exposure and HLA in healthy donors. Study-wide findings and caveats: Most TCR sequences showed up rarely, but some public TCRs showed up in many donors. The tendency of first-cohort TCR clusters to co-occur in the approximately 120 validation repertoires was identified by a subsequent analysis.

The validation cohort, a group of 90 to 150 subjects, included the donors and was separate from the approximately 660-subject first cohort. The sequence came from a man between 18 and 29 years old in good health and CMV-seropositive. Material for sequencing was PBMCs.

The CDR3 loop is CASSSTSGSYEQYF. Written as DNA, the CDR3 is TGTGCCAGCAGCAGCACTAGCGGCTCCTACGAGCAGTACTTC. V and J are TRBV11-2 and TRBJ2-7; TRBD2 matches 8 bases. The junction had 3 bases not matched to a gene; V was cut back by 5 bases and J by 0 bases. The CDR3 totals 14 residues. The germline gives CDR1 SGHAT, CDR2 FQNNGV.